The clone carrying this T cell receptor beta chain was seen only a few times. The source of the sample is a study of blood T cell repertoires in COVID-19. Authors' processing steps: Reference gene primers were amplified, and this amplification served to estimate nucleated cell counts. TCRdb's table, derived via immunoSEQ multiplex PCR, lists solely in-frame clones and lacks some. That table supplies the V and J calls and clone size; D and trimming were determined from the DNA. The table has about 150,000 clones, 80% to 90% seen once; the top ten hold roughly 8.3%. The CDR3 runs to 15 residues. Deletions cut 6 bases from V and 10 bases from J, with 19 bases between. Per germline, CDR1 KGHSH and CDR2 LQKENI. Seattle enrolled patients during active infection and tracked them longitudinally.

The receptor comes from a woman in her sixties or seventies with COVID-19, enrolled during active disease. Material: peripheral blood. This sequence joins TRBV18 and TRBJ1-6, with D perhaps matching TRBD1 (5 bases). Written as DNA, the CDR3 is TGTGCCAGCTCTCGAGAAACAGGCTTGGGCTCACCCCTCCACTTT. Translating it yields CASSRETGLGSPLHF.